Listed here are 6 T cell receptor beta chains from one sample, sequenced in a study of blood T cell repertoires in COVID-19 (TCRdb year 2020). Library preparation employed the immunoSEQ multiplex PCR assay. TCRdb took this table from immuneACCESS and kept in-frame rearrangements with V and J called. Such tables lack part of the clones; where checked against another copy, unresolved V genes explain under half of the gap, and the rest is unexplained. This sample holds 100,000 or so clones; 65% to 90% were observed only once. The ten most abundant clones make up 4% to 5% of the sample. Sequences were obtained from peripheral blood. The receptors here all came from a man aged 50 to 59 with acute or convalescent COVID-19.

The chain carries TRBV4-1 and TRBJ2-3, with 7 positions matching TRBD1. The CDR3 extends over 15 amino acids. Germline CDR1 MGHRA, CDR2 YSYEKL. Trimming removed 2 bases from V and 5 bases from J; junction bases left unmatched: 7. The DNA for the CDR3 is TGCGCCAGCAGCCAAACATACAGGGGCGAAGATACGCAGTATTTT. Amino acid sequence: CASSQTYRGEDTQYF.

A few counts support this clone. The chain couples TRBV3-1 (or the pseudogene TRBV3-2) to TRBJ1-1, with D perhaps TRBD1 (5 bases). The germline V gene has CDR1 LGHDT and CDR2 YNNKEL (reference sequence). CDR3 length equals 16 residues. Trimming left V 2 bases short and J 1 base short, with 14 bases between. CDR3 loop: CASSQSPDKWNTEAFF. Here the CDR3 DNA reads TGTGCCAGCAGCCAATCCCCGGACAAGTGGAACACTGAAGCTTTCTTT.

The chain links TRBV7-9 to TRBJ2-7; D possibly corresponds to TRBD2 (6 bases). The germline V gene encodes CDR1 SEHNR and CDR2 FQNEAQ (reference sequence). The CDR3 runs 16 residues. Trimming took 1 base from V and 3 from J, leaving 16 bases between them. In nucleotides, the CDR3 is TGTGCCAGCAGCTTAGATGCGGGGCCGCAATTCTACGAGCAGTACTTC. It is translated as CASSLDAGPQFYEQYF.

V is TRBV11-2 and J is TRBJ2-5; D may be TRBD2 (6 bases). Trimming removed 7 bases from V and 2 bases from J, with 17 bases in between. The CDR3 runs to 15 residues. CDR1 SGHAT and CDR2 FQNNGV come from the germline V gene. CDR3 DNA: TGTGCCAGCACCCAGAACCGGGACTGGCAAGAGACCCAGTACTTC. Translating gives CASTQNRDWQETQYF. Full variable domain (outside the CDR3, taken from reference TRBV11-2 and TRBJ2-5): EAGVAQSPRYKIIEKRQSVAFWCNPISGHATLYWYQQILGQGPKLLIQFQNNGVVDDSQLPKDRFSAERLKGVDSTLKIQPAKLEDSAVYLCASTQNRDWQETQYFGPGTRLLVL.

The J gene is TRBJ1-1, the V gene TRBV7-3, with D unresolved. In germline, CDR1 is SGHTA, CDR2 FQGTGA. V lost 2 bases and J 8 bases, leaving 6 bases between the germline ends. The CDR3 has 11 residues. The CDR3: CASSLGQEAFF. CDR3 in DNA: TGTGCCAGCAGCTTAGGGCAGGAAGCTTTCTTT.

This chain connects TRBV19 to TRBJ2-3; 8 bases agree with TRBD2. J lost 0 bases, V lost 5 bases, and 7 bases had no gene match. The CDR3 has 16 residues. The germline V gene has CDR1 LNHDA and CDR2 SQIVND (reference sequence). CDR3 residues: CASSRPSGSSTDTQYF. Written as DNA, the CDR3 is TGTGCCAGTAGTCGCCCTAGCGGGTCAAGCACAGATACGCAGTATTTT. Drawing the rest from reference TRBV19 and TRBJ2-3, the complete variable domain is DGGITQSPKYLFRKEGQNVTLSCEQNLNHDAMYWYRQDPGQGLRLIYYSQIVNDFQKGDIAEGYSVSREKKESFPLTVTSAQKNPTAFYLCASSRPSGSSTDTQYFGPGTRLTVL.